The present TCR beta chain was sequenced within a study of technical replicates of blood from a handful of donors (dated by TCRdb to 2016 to 2017). This clone was observed a few times. Which antigen it targets is not known. Qualities for individual bases were not recorded, and no much larger clone is one base off. The protocol used for the library was the immunoSEQ multiplex PCR assay. As stored in TCRdb, this immuneACCESS dataset retains in-frame rearrangements with V and J assigned. A fraction of the clones does not appear; measured against another copy, unresolved V genes explain less than half of the discrepancy, and the remainder lacks a known reason. This sample is represented by roughly 57,000 clones; over 90% of them were singletons. The ten most abundant clones make up roughly 3.1% of the sample. CDR1 and CDR2, per the germline V gene, are LGHNA and YSLEER. Including the terminal cysteine and phenylalanine, the CDR3 comprises 15 residues. Only the CDR3 DNA stays, 45 bases, in frame from base 1. Trimming removed 0 bases from V and 1 base from J, leaving 8 bases between the germline ends.

The sequenced material came from PBMCs. This TCR was recovered from a human donor in good health. Some clones in this sample may be carry-over from other donors' samples. The chain employs TRBV4-3 and TRBJ2-3; no D gene call is confident. CDR3 protein: CASSQERTRTDTQYF. The nucleotides are TGCGCCAGCAGCCAAGAGCGCACCCGCACAGATACGCAGTATTTT.